This note documents a single TCR beta chain sequence. Its specificity is unknown. Diagnostic assessment was based on clinical symptoms, serum thyroxine and TRAb, thyroid ultrasound and orbital computed tomography. The investigators amplified TCR beta CDR3 regions from RNA transcripts. First-round RT-PCR targeting the TCR CDR3 was performed with the HTBI primer set. TCRdb reanalysed the multiplex PCR reads using MiXCR and keeps one entry per CDR3 protein. This repertoire shows about 610,000 distinct CDR3 sequences, roughly 16% found once; its top ten account for approximately 3.5%. The CDR3 totals 17 residues. The germline CDR1 and CDR2 sequences are MNHEY and SVGEGT. Deletions cut 2 bases from V and 4 bases from J, with 18 bases between. The entry originates in a study of T cells in Graves' hyperthyroidism and ophthalmopathy. Study-level points and caveats: Most expanded thyroid clonotypes above 0.001 also appeared in blood. Stable hyperthyroidism was separated from ophthalmopathy by a model based on 13 V-J features.

This clonotype originated in a woman aged 40 to 50 with Graves' ophthalmopathy. Material for sequencing was blood. V gene TRBV6-2 or TRBV6-3 combines with J gene TRBJ1-3; D is unresolved. The CDR3 DNA follows: TGTGCCAGCAGTTACGTGGCAGACCCTTTGGGAGGAAACACCATATATTTT. It encodes CASSYVADPLGGNTIYF.